The rows below give T cell receptor beta chains drawn from one sample of a study of OX40 agonist ivuxolimab in advanced cancers. Sequenced by immunoSEQ multiplex PCR; TCRdb stores in-frame clones only, minus some. In the table there are about 140,000 clones, 75% to 95% of which are singletons. This material consisted of CD4+ or CD8+ T cells sorted from blood, taken in a trial of the OX40 agonist ivuxolimab. These TCRs come from an adult with an advanced solid tumor such as melanoma, head and neck, liver or kidney cancer. The CDR3 runs from the conserved cysteine through the conserved F or W. A D gene is named only where the DNA matches it firmly. Clone size is shown for a subset of rows, as once, few, many or a class of expanded clone.

>TRBJ1-5|TRBV7-9|NA|NA|16
TGTGCCAGCAGCGATGGCCCGGGAACGACACCCTCGGCCCAGCATTTT
CASSDGPGTTPSAQHF
>TRBJ2-7|TRBV6-5|NA|TRBD1|15
TGTGCCAGCAGTTCCGCGGGACAGGGCCTTAAAAAGCAGTACTTC
CASSSAGQGLKKQYF
>TRBJ1-1|TRBV5-5|NA|NA|15
TGTGCCAGCAGCCCCTTAGGGGGGGAGAACACTGAAGCTTTCTTT
CASSPLGGENTEAFF
>TRBJ2-1|TRBV21-1|NA|NA|13
TGTGCCGGGGGGGCTAGCAGGTACAATGAGCAGTTCTTC
CAGGASRYNEQFF
>TRBJ1-5|TRBV5-8|few|NA|15
TGTGCCAGCAGCTTGCATGAGGTTAGCAATCAGCCCCAGCATTTT
CASSLHEVSNQPQHF
>TRBJ2-5|TRBV6-1|NA|NA|14
TGTGCCAGCAGTGAAGAACGGCCGGAGGAGACCCAGTACTTC
CASSEERPEETQYF
>TRBJ2-2|TRBV6-1|NA|NA|21
TGTGCCAGCAGTGAATATATATCGAAGTTCCTCAGGGCCCCGCGGACCGGGGAGCTGTTTTTT
CASSEYISKFLRAPRTGELFF
>TRBJ2-7|TRBV18|NA|TRBD1|15
TGTGCCAGCTCAAATCCGGGACAGGGGCCCTACGAGCAGTACTTC
CASSNPGQGPYEQYF
>TRBJ2-3|TRBV28|NA|NA|16
TGTGCCAGCACCTCCCCGGGGAGCAGGGCCACAGATACGCAGTATTTT
CASTSPGSRATDTQYF
>TRBJ1-2|TRBV6-1|NA|NA|12
TGTGCCAGCAGTGAAGTTCAGTATGGCTACACCTTC
CASSEVQYGYTF
>TRBJ2-3|TRBV29-1|NA|TRBD2|13
TGCAGCGCTAGCGGGAGATCGACAGATACGCAGTATTTT
CSASGRSTDTQYF
>TRBJ1-1|TRBV6-5|NA|NA|16
TGTGCCAGCAGTTACTGGGGGTCCTGGGGGGAAACTGAAGCTTTCTTT
CASSYWGSWGETEAFF
>TRBJ1-2|TRBV7-6|NA|NA|13
TGTGCCAGCAGCTTGTCAGGAGGCTATGGCTACACCTTC
CASSLSGGYGYTF
>TRBJ1-2|TRBV30|NA|NA|14
TGTGCCTGGACGTCCCGGACCGCTAACTATGGCTACACCTTC
CAWTSRTANYGYTF
>TRBJ1-5|TRBV7-2|NA|TRBD1|15
TGTGCCAGCAGCTTGGGACAGGGAACTCGTCAGCCCCAGCATTTT
CASSLGQGTRQPQHF
>TRBJ2-7|TRBV10-3|NA|NA|16
TGTGCCATCAGTGAGTCGACTCAGGGGATCTCCTACGAGCAGTACTTC
CAISESTQGISYEQYF
>TRBJ1-4|TRBV18|NA|TRBD1|15
TGTGCCAGCTCACCTCAGACAGGGATTAATGAAAAACTGTTTTTT
CASSPQTGINEKLFF
>TRBJ1-1|TRBV20-1|NA|NA|10
TGCAGTGCCGGGACGGCTGAAGCTTTCTTT
CSAGTAEAFF
>TRBJ2-1|TRBV5-6|NA|TRBD2|16
TGTGCCAGCAGCTCCCCCGTCCGGCTAGCGGACAATGAGCAGTTCTTC
CASSSPVRLADNEQFF
>TRBJ1-4|TRBV5-1|NA|NA|15
TGCGCCAGCAGCTTGGCCGGGGGGGATAGTGAAAAACTGTTTTTT
CASSLAGGDSEKLFF
>TRBJ1-5|TRBV5-1|NA|NA|13
TGCGCCAGCATTCAGGTCGACAATCAGCCCCAGCATTTT
CASIQVDNQPQHF
>TRBJ1-4|TRBV30|NA|NA|13
TGTGCCTGGAGTAGGATGACAGAGGAAAAACTGTTTTTT
CAWSRMTEEKLFF
>TRBJ1-4|TRBV30|few|NA|13
TGTGCCTGGGAAGGGGGAGATAATGAAAAACTGTTTTTT
CAWEGGDNEKLFF
>TRBJ2-1|TRBV18|NA|NA|12
TGTGCCAGCTCACCAGGGTTGAATGAGCAGTTCTTC
CASSPGLNEQFF
>TRBJ2-2|TRBV30|NA|NA|13
TGTGCCTGGAGTGTAGGGTTCACCGGGGAGCTGTTTTTT
CAWSVGFTGELFF
>TRBJ1-2|TRBV5-6|NA|NA|11
TGTGCCAGCAGCTTGTCTTCCGGCTACACCTTC
CASSLSSGYTF
>TRBJ2-7|TRBV6-6|NA|NA|11
TGTGCCACGCTCGGGGCTGACGAGCAGTACTTC
CATLGADEQYF
>TRBJ1-2|TRBV7-2|NA|NA|14
TGTGCCAGCAGCTTAGCTTCGGGGAACTATGGCTACACCTTC
CASSLASGNYGYTF
>TRBJ1-3|TRBV28|few|TRBD1|16
TGTGCCAGCAGTTCCGGGGGACAGCCATCTGGAAACACCATATATTTT
CASSSGGQPSGNTIYF
>TRBJ1-1|TRBV6-5|NA|NA|15
TGTGCCAGCAGTTACTCAAGGAGGGGAAACACTGAAGCTTTCTTT
CASSYSRRGNTEAFF
>TRBJ2-7|TRBV28|NA|NA|15
TGTGCCAGCAGCCTTAGCGGACCTACGACCTACGAGCAGTACTTC
CASSLSGPTTYEQYF
>TRBJ2-2|TRBV5-4|NA|TRBD2|17
TGTGCCAGCAGCTCCGGACTAGCGGGAGTGAACACCGGGGAGCTGTTTTTT
CASSSGLAGVNTGELFF
>TRBJ2-1|TRBV21-1|once|NA|15
TGTGCCAGCAGCAAATCCCCTGCCCCAAACAATGAGCAGTTCTTC
CASSKSPAPNNEQFF
>TRBJ1-5|TRBV5-4|NA|NA|15
TGTGCCAGCAGTGCCGGGTGGGGGAGCAATCAGCCCCAGCATTTT
CASSAGWGSNQPQHF
>TRBJ1-3|TRBV27|NA|NA|14
TGTGCCAGCAGCCCTTTGGGTTCTGGAAACACCATATATTTT
CASSPLGSGNTIYF
>TRBJ2-2|TRBV6-5|NA|TRBD2|15
TGTGCCAGCAGCCTTAGCGGGCCGAACACCGGGGAGCTGTTTTTT
CASSLSGPNTGELFF
>TRBJ1-2|TRBV6-5|NA|TRBD1|14
TGTGCCAGCAATAGAGGGGGCCTGAGCTATGGCTACACCTTC
CASNRGGLSYGYTF
>TRBJ1-1|TRBV10-3|NA|TRBD1|15
TGTGCCATCAGTGGACAGGGGGCACCAAGCACTGAAGCTTTCTTT
CAISGQGAPSTEAFF
>TRBJ2-2|TRBV11-2|once|NA|16
TGTGCCAGCAGCTTAGATCCGGGGATAGGCACCGGGGAGCTGTTTTTT
CASSLDPGIGTGELFF
>TRBJ1-1|TRBV18|NA|TRBD1|15
TGTGCCAGCTCACCCCAGGACAGGATGAACACTGAAGCTTTCTTT
CASSPQDRMNTEAFF
>TRBJ2-2|TRBV7-3|NA|TRBD2|16
TGTGCCAGCAGCCCCGGACTAGCGGTTAACACCGGGGAGCTGTTTTTT
CASSPGLAVNTGELFF
>TRBJ1-2|TRBV11-2|few|NA|13
TGTGCCAGCAGCTTAGGCCTAGACTATGGCTACACCTTC
CASSLGLDYGYTF
>TRBJ2-5|TRBV12-5|NA|NA|11
TGTGCTAGTGCCCTGGAGGAGACCCAGTACTTC
CASALEETQYF
>TRBJ2-4|TRBV5-1|NA|TRBD2|17
TGCGCCAGCAGCTTGGGACTAGCGGGAACAGTACGGAACATTCAGTACTTC
CASSLGLAGTVRNIQYF
>TRBJ1-1|TRBV5-6|few|NA|12
TGTGCCAGCAGCCCCTCGGGCACTGAAGCTTTCTTT
CASSPSGTEAFF
>TRBJ2-3|TRBV7-2|NA|TRBD2|17
TGTGCCAGCAGCTTAGGACTAGCGGGATGGAGGACAGATACGCAGTATTTT
CASSLGLAGWRTDTQYF